These T cell receptor beta chains were read from a single sample in a study of T cells in Graves' hyperthyroidism and ophthalmopathy. TCRdb reanalysed the multiplex PCR reads using MiXCR and keeps one entry per CDR3 protein. The sample consists of more than 600,000 distinct CDR3 sequences, 16% of them appearing once. Sequenced: blood. The receptors were sampled from a man younger than 30 with Graves' hyperthyroidism. CDR3s include the opening cysteine and the closing phenylalanine or tryptophan. The order of the fields is J gene, V gene, CDR3 protein.

J gene: TRBJ2-2
V gene: TRBV7-3
CDR3 protein: CASSLNTGELFF

J gene: TRBJ2-7
V gene: TRBV4-1
CDR3 protein: CASSQELPTQRASYEQYF

J gene: TRBJ1-1
V gene: TRBV6-1
CDR3 protein: CASSDSFWTDEAFF

J gene: TRBJ2-7
V gene: TRBV12-3/TRBV12-4
CDR3 protein: CASSLFGQGDEQYF

J gene: TRBJ2-1
V gene: TRBV11-3
CDR3 protein: CASSAWGGRAWEQFF

J gene: TRBJ1-5
V gene: TRBV28
CDR3 protein: CASRGQGPGWPQHF

J gene: TRBJ2-3
V gene: TRBV11-1
CDR3 protein: CASSLGLDSGTSTDTQYF

J gene: TRBJ2-7
V gene: TRBV14
CDR3 protein: CASSKIQGISYEQYF

J gene: TRBJ1-3
V gene: TRBV18
CDR3 protein: CASSPQVGLLSGNTIYF

J gene: TRBJ2-3
V gene: TRBV6-2/TRBV6-3
CDR3 protein: CASRTGGREADTQYF

J gene: TRBJ1-1
V gene: TRBV5-5
CDR3 protein: CASSWDRLRNTEAFF